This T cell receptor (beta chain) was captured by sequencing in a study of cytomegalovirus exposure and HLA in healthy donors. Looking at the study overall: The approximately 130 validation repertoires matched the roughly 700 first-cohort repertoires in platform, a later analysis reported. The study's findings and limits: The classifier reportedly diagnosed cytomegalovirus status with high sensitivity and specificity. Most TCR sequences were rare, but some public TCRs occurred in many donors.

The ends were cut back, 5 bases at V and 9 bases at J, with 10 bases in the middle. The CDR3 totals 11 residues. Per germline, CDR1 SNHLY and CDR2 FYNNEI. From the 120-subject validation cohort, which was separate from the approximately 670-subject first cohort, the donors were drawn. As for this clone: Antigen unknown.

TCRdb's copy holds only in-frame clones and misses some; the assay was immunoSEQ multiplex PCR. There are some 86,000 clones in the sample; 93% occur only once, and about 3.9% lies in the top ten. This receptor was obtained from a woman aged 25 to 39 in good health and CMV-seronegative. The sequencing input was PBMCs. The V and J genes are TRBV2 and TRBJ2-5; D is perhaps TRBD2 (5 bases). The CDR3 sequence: CASSPGLPQYF. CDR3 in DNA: TGTGCCAGCAGTCCAGGACTCCCCCAGTACTTC.